Listed below are T cell receptor beta chains from one sample, sequenced in a study of blood T cell repertoires in COVID-19. Using immunoSEQ multiplex PCR, the repertoire was profiled, and TCRdb retains in-frame clones only, with some absent. The data show roughly 270,000 clones, with approximately 82% seen just once and approximately 5% held by the top ten. Sequenced: PBMCs or T cells enriched from blood (not recorded which). The receptors derive from a middle-aged man who had been exposed to COVID-19. Each CDR3 is given with its conserved first and last residue. The order of the fields is J gene, CDR3 length, V gene, clone size, D gene, CDR3 DNA, CDR3 protein. A D gene is named only where the DNA matches it firmly. Where a row states a size, it is once, few, many or the class of an expanded clone; other rows omit it.

J: TRBJ1-5
length: 16
V: TRBV7-2
size: once
D: NA
DNA: TGTGCCAGCAGCTTAGGCTCAGGGAGGGTCAATCAGCCCCAGCATTTT
CDR3: CASSLGSGRVNQPQHF

J: TRBJ1-6
length: 13
V: TRBV19
size: NA
D: NA
DNA: TGTGCCAGTAGCTTGGGGGGGACTTCACCCCTCCACTTT
CDR3: CASSLGGTSPLHF

J: TRBJ1-2
length: 13
V: TRBV30
size: NA
D: NA
DNA: TGTGCCTGGAGTGTAATGACACCTTCCGGCTACACCTTC
CDR3: CAWSVMTPSGYTF

J: TRBJ1-5
length: 13
V: TRBV20-1
size: NA
D: NA
DNA: TGCAGTGCTAGTCCCCAATTCAATCAGCCCCAGCATTTT
CDR3: CSASPQFNQPQHF

J: TRBJ1-1
length: 14
V: TRBV7-9
size: once
D: NA
DNA: TGTGCCAGCAGCAAAGCGGGGGGAAGGACTGAAGCTTTCTTT
CDR3: CASSKAGGRTEAFF

J: TRBJ2-2
length: 16
V: TRBV19
size: NA
D: TRBD2
DNA: TGTGCCAGTAGTATGTCAAGCGGGGGGCGTAACGGGGAGCTGTTTTTT
CDR3: CASSMSSGGRNGELFF

J: TRBJ1-1
length: 13
V: TRBV21-1
size: NA
D: NA
DNA: TGTGCCACCTCTAGAAGGTCTCGTCCCGGAGCTTTCTTT
CDR3: CATSRRSRPGAFF

J: TRBJ1-2
length: 16
V: TRBV5-1
size: few
D: NA
DNA: TGCGCCAGCAGCCCTCAGCCAGCACAACAGGATTATGGCTACACCTTC
CDR3: CASSPQPAQQDYGYTF

J: TRBJ1-1
length: 15
V: TRBV7-6
size: few
D: NA
DNA: TGTGCCAGCAGCTTAGCTAAACTGGGAGACACTGAAGCTTTCTTT
CDR3: CASSLAKLGDTEAFF

J: TRBJ2-5
length: 15
V: TRBV15
size: NA
D: TRBD1
DNA: TGTGCCACCAGCAGGGATTCCGGGACAGAAGAGACCCAGTACTTC
CDR3: CATSRDSGTEETQYF

J: TRBJ2-2
length: 14
V: TRBV24-1
size: NA
D: NA
DNA: TGTGCCTCGAAACCGGGACAGAACACCGGGGAGCTGTTTTTT
CDR3: CASKPGQNTGELFF

J: TRBJ2-7
length: 15
V: TRBV27
size: NA
D: NA
DNA: TGTGCCAGCAGTTTTGCCCTGACTCGTACGTACGAGCAGTACTTC
CDR3: CASSFALTRTYEQYF

J: TRBJ1-1
length: 15
V: TRBV28
size: NA
D: TRBD1
DNA: TGTGCCAGCAGTACGGCAGGGGGATTTGAGACTGAAGCTTTCTTT
CDR3: CASSTAGGFETEAFF

J: TRBJ2-3
length: 14
V: TRBV6-5
size: NA
D: TRBD1
DNA: TGTGCCAGCAGTAACGACAGGGGAAGGGGTACGCAGTATTTT
CDR3: CASSNDRGRGTQYF

J: TRBJ1-6
length: 16
V: TRBV28
size: NA
D: NA
DNA: TGTGCCAGCAGTTTTGCGCTTGCAGGGGTGGGTTCACCCCTCCACTTT
CDR3: CASSFALAGVGSPLHF

J: TRBJ2-2
length: 20
V: TRBV19
size: NA
D: NA
DNA: TGTGCCAGTAGTATAGAACCTGCGGGCCCGACAGGTCGCGCCACCGGGGAGCTGTTTTTT
CDR3: CASSIEPAGPTGRATGELFF

J: TRBJ1-5
length: 13
V: TRBV7-9
size: NA
D: NA
DNA: TGTGCCAGCGGTAGGGGCGCCGGACAGCCCCAGCATTTT
CDR3: CASGRGAGQPQHF

J: TRBJ1-2
length: 10
V: TRBV6-1
size: NA
D: NA
DNA: TGTGCCAGCAGTGATCTTGGCTACACCTTC
CDR3: CASSDLGYTF

J: TRBJ2-1
length: 13
V: TRBV2
size: once
D: TRBD2
DNA: TGTGCCAGCGGGACTAGCGGAGCTCTAGTGCAGTTCTTC
CDR3: CASGTSGALVQFF

J: TRBJ1-4
length: 15
V: TRBV7-9
size: NA
D: NA
DNA: TGTGCCAGCAGCTTTATGGGTCTGGGCGATGAAAAACTGTTTTTT
CDR3: CASSFMGLGDEKLFF

J: TRBJ2-7
length: 15
V: TRBV19
size: NA
D: NA
DNA: TGTGCCAGTAGTATGAGGAGGCGGGGATCCTACGAGCAGTACTTC
CDR3: CASSMRRRGSYEQYF

J: TRBJ2-1
length: 16
V: TRBV3-1/TRBV3-2
size: NA
D: TRBD2
DNA: TGTGCCAGCAGCCAAGATCCCCGGGAGGTGCTATCCCGACAGTTCTTC
CDR3: CASSQDPREVLSRQFF

J: TRBJ1-1
length: 11
V: TRBV2
size: many
D: NA
DNA: TGTGCCAGCATAACAGGGACTGAAGCTTTCTTT
CDR3: CASITGTEAFF

J: TRBJ2-1
length: 15
V: TRBV6-5
size: NA
D: TRBD2
DNA: TGTGCCAGCAGTAAGGGGACTACCCCCAACAATGAGCAGTTCTTC
CDR3: CASSKGTTPNNEQFF